This entry features one T cell receptor (beta chain) sequence. Its antigen is not identified. CDR3 size: 13 residues. Trimming cost V 1 base and J 7 bases, with 10 bases left between them. The V gene's germline CDR1 is SNHLY and CDR2 FYNNEI. Genomic DNA constituted the template upon which TCR beta VDJ and CDR3 profiling was performed. TCRdb reprocessed the reads via MiXCR and lists one record per CDR3 protein. Found here are more than 150,000 distinct CDR3 sequences, roughly 50% of them singletons; the top ten hold roughly 13%. The data were taken from a study of CD8+CD57+ T cells in acquired aplastic anemia. Findings and caveats of the study: Both patients and controls carried the same twenty-nine CD8+ CDR3 sequences. The CD8+ Simpson's diversity of patients and controls was not significantly different.

All sequencing subjects had displayed CD8+CD57+ cell expansion on flow cytometry. The clonotype originates from a human donor with aplastic anemia. The chain employs TRBV2 and TRBJ1-1; TRBD1 might be the D (5 bases). Sample: sorted CD4+, CD8+, or CD8+CD57+ T cells (not recorded which) from PBMCs. The CDR3 DNA reads TGTGCCAGCAGTGAAGAGATGAGGGGTGAAGCTTTCTTT. Translation: CASSEEMRGEAFF.